The source of this T cell receptor beta chain is a study of siplizumab effects on memory and regulatory T cells. Overall study results and limits: Unstimulated subsets contained matches for only a minor fraction of alloreactive clones. Naive T cell populations appeared to exhibit greater diversity than memory cells and appeared to be major alloresponse contributors. Roughly 80-96% of proliferating CD4+ or CD8+ clones lacked an assignable naive or memory phenotype.

The study assayed around 9.3 x 10^4 TCR templates per sample. Data came from immunoSEQ multiplex PCR; TCRdb stores just in-frame clones and leaves some out. The table records about 100,000 clones, roughly 94% of them present only once. This clone was seen a handful of times. Its matching antigen is unknown. Lacking the conserved final phenylalanine or tryptophan, this CDR3 likely reflects a read error. Because the CDR3's place on the DNA is in doubt, the DNA is left out and the CDR3 is given as listed by TCRdb. The CDR3 totals 10 residues, both ends included. CDR1 is LNHDA and CDR2 is SQIVND in the germline V gene (reference sequence).

The material sequenced was Tregs sorted from blood. The receptor's source is a human donor in good health. The J gene is TRBJ1-1, the V gene TRBV19. This CDR3 is CASSIGWSPV.